These 8 T cell receptor beta chains came from one sample sequenced in a study of blood T cell repertoires in COVID-19. The protocol was immunoSEQ multiplex PCR, while the TCRdb copy is restricted to in-frame clones and leaves out a portion. Of about 200,000 clones in the sample, 80% to 90% were seen once. The sample comprised peripheral blood. The receptors shown here come from a woman aged 80 or over with acute or convalescent COVID-19.

This clone showed up just a few times. The chain carries TRBV3-1 (or the pseudogene TRBV3-2) and TRBJ2-3; D is ambiguous. The CDR3 runs to 13 residues. Trimming shortened V by 2 bases and J by 8 bases, and 11 bases separated the two germline ends. CDR1 is LGHDT and CDR2 is YNNKEL in the germline V gene (reference sequence). In DNA, the CDR3 is TGTGCCAGCAGCCAATTGTTGCCCGGTACGCAGTATTTT. This encodes CASSQLLPGTQYF.

The chain's CDR3 is CAWSVRTSGRIDTQYF. Here the CDR3 DNA reads TGTGCCTGGAGTGTACGGACTAGCGGTCGTATAGATACGCAGTATTTT. The rearrangement joins TRBV30 to TRBJ2-3; 10 nucleotides match TRBD2. Unmatched junction bases numbered 8, after V lost 0 bases and J lost 5 bases. The CDR3 contains 16 residues. CDR1 is GTSNPN, CDR2 SVGIG, per germline (reference sequence).

The genes are TRBV28 and TRBJ1-5; 11 bases fit TRBD1. The CDR3 spans 14 residues. J lost 7 bases, V lost 9 bases, and 8 bases had no gene match. Per germline, CDR1 MDHEN and CDR2 SYDVKM. In nucleotides, the CDR3 is TGTGCCAGTTCTACGGACAGGGGGCTGCAGCCCCAGCATTTT. It translates to CASSTDRGLQPQHF.

This clone was observed a single time. The chain joins TRBV4-3 to TRBJ1-2; D not certain. This CDR3 comprises 15 residues. Germline CDR1 is LGHNA and CDR2 is YSLEER. V lost 1 base to trimming and J lost 4 bases, with 13 bases between them. The CDR3 DNA follows: TGCGCCAGCAGCCAAGTAGAAGAGGATTTCTATGGCTACACCTTC. Residues: CASSQVEEDFYGYTF.

In its sample, this clone was seen once. The chain combines TRBV3-1 (or the pseudogene TRBV3-2) with TRBJ1-1, with D maybe TRBD1 (6 bases). Trimming removed 7 bases at V and 11 bases at J, with 20 bases between. The CDR3 sequence is 13 residues long. In germline, CDR1 is LGHDT, CDR2 YNNKEL (reference sequence). CDR3 region: CASTPYGGAGAFF. The CDR3 DNA reads as TGTGCCAGCACTCCTTACGGGGGGGCAGGGGCTTTCTTT.

The genes are TRBV7-9 and TRBJ2-7; 9 bases are a match to TRBD1. This CDR3 is 15 amino acids long. V lost 5 bases and J lost 5; bases outside the gene matches: 10. The germline V gene encodes CDR1 SEHNR and CDR2 FQNEAQ (reference sequence). The CDR3 region is CASSNPRTGEDEQYF. CDR3 coding DNA: TGTGCCAGCAGCAACCCGAGGACAGGGGAAGACGAGCAGTACTTC.

This clone was picked up a small number of times. J is TRBJ2-7 and V is TRBV7-9, with D perhaps matching TRBD1 (5 bases). The CDR3 contains 12 residues. The V gene's germline CDR1 is SEHNR and CDR2 FQNEAQ (reference sequence). Trimming cost V 1 base and J 4 bases, with 5 bases left between them. CDR3 loop: CASSLGQYEQYF. As DNA, the CDR3 is TGTGCCAGCAGCTTAGGACAGTACGAGCAGTACTTC.

This rearrangement joins TRBV7-9 to TRBJ2-7; D might be TRBD1 (5 bases). V was pared by 1 base and J by 3 bases, with 13 bases between. The CDR3 length is 15 residues. Per germline, CDR1 SEHNR and CDR2 FQNEAQ (reference sequence). CDR3 protein: CASSLGQGFIYEQYF. As DNA, the CDR3 is TGTGCCAGCAGCTTAGGGCAGGGTTTTATCTACGAGCAGTACTTC.